These 29 T cell receptor beta chains originate from one sample sequenced in a study of cytomegalovirus exposure and HLA in healthy donors. PCR used 60 Vbeta primers and 13 Jbeta primers. The protocol was immunoSEQ multiplex PCR, while the TCRdb copy is restricted to in-frame clones and leaves out a portion. There are 160,000 or so clones in the sample; 80% to 85% occur only once, and approximately 1.5% lies in the top ten. The sequencing sample was made of PBMCs. These receptors came from a woman aged 18-29 years in good health and CMV-seronegative.

The V call is TRBV5-1, the J call TRBJ2-1; tentatively, D is TRBD1 (5 bases). The CDR3 is made up of 14 amino acids. V was cut by 6 bases and J by 3 bases, with 13 bases left in between. The germline V gene has CDR1 SGHRS and CDR2 YFSETQ. CDR3 amino acids: CASNPGQGYNEQFF. The CDR3 DNA sequence: TGCGCCAGCAACCCCGGGCAGGGCTACAATGAGCAGTTCTTC.

This chain joins TRBV28 and TRBJ2-7; D is unresolved. The CDR3 has 12 amino acids. Trimming removed 5 bases at V and 7 bases at J, with 12 bases between. Germline V gene lookup returns CDR1 MDHEN and CDR2 SYDVKM. The CDR3 sequence is CASSLNPAEQYF. In DNA, the CDR3 is TGTGCCAGCAGTCTAAACCCCGCGGAGCAGTACTTC.

CDR3 region: CASSVGQGAFQPQHF. The DNA of the CDR3 is TGTGCCAGCAGCGTAGGTCAGGGGGCTTTTCAGCCCCAGCATTTT. This chain connects TRBV9 to TRBJ1-5, with TRBD1 identical over 8 bases. In germline, CDR1 is SGDLS, CDR2 YYNGEE. Germline trimming cut 0 bases from V and 6 bases from J; bases unmatched to any gene: 5. The CDR3 runs 15 residues. Filled out from reference TRBV9 and TRBJ1-5, the complete variable domain reads DSGVTQTPKHLITATGQRVTLRCSPRSGDLSVYWYQQSLDQGLQFLIQYYNGEERAKGNILERFSAQQFPDLHSELNLSSLELGDSALYFCASSVGQGAFQPQHFGDGTRLSIL.

This clone was detected only once. The chain employs TRBV2 and TRBJ2-1; 10 nucleotides agree with TRBD1. There are 13 residues in the CDR3. Looked up from germline, CDR1 is SNHLY and CDR2 is FYNNEI. V shed 10 bases and J 8 bases; nucleotides not matched to a gene: 8. In nucleotides, the CDR3 is TGTGCCACGGGACAGGGGACTGTCGATGAGCAGTTCTTC. It is translated as CATGQGTVDEQFF.

The rearrangement links TRBV29-1 to TRBJ1-2; D is ambiguous. Germline CDR1 is SQVTM and CDR2 is ANQGSEA. V shed 5 bases and J shed 2 bases, with 12 bases lying between them. There are 13 residues in the CDR3. CDR3 sequence reads: CSVLDGENYGYTF. Written as DNA, the CDR3 is TGCAGCGTTCTAGATGGGGAGAACTATGGCTACACCTTC.

This rearrangement joins TRBV30 to TRBJ1-3, with D unresolved. The germline V gene encodes CDR1 GTSNPN and CDR2 SVGIG (reference sequence). The CDR3 extends over 18 amino acids. The germline V and J ends were trimmed by 2 bases and 0 bases, with 20 bases remaining between them. CDR3: CAWSRFQAPGLSGNTIYF. The DNA of the CDR3 is TGTGCCTGGAGTCGCTTTCAGGCGCCAGGCCTCTCTGGAAACACCATATATTTT.

The chain links TRBV15 to TRBJ2-1; 8 bases agree with TRBD2. Trimming took 5 bases from V and 6 from J; bases not matched to a gene: 6. The CDR3 has 14 residues. Germline CDR1 reads LNHNV; CDR2 reads YYDKDF (reference sequence). CDR3 in amino acids: CATSGRGLVNEQFF. For the CDR3, the DNA is TGTGCCACCAGCGGGCGGGGACTAGTCAATGAGCAGTTCTTC.

The CDR3 is CASSPRTGGNQPQHF. The CDR3 coding sequence is TGTGCCAGCAGCCCGAGGACAGGTGGCAATCAGCCCCAGCATTTT. The chain is built from TRBV27 and TRBJ1-5, with 7 bases lining up with TRBD1. CDR1 is MNHEY and CDR2 is SMNVEV in the germline V gene (reference sequence). The CDR3 has 15 amino acids. Trimming took 6 bases from V and 2 from J; bases not matched to a gene: 7.

The CDR3 sequence: CASSLNRGQGSPLHF. For the CDR3, the DNA is TGTGCCAGCAGTCTTAACAGGGGGCAGGGTTCACCCCTCCACTTT. The J gene is TRBJ1-6, the V gene TRBV28, with 9 bases that match TRBD1. The J segment lost 9 bases and the V segment lost 5 bases, leaving 8 bases of the junction unmatched. Germline V gene data show CDR1 as MDHEN and CDR2 as SYDVKM. The CDR3 has 15 amino acids.

The V gene is TRBV5-5, the J gene TRBJ2-2, with 7 bases that match TRBD1. V shed 6 bases and J 4 bases; nucleotides not matched to a gene: 9. The CDR3 extends over 15 amino acids. Germline CDR1 SGHKS, CDR2 YYEKEE (reference sequence). CDR3 bases: TGTGCCAGCACTCGACAGGGATCCGGCACCGGGGAGCTGTTTTTT. Its translation is CASTRQGSGTGELFF.

J is TRBJ2-7 and V is TRBV5-1; D is uncertain. V was trimmed by 5 bases and J by 0 bases, leaving 18 bases between them. CDR3 length: 16 residues. CDR1 is SGHRS, CDR2 YFSETQ, per germline. CDR3 region: CASRRTPAENSYEQYF. The CDR3 coding sequence is TGCGCCAGCAGACGCACCCCTGCAGAAAACTCCTACGAGCAGTACTTC.

This clone was counted a single time. V usage is TRBV6-5 and J usage is TRBJ1-1, with no clear D. Germline V lookup: CDR1 MNHEY, CDR2 SVGAGI. The length of the CDR3 is 13 residues. Trimming removed 5 bases at V and 1 base at J, with 8 bases between. For the CDR3, the DNA is TGTGCCAGCAGTCGAGGCTCGAACACTGAAGCTTTCTTT. This sequence encodes CASSRGSNTEAFF.

The V and J genes are TRBV5-4 and TRBJ2-3; D gene unclear. Germline V lookup: CDR1 SGHNT, CDR2 YYREEE (reference sequence). V was pared by 0 bases and J by 3 bases, with 5 bases between. The CDR3 covers 13 residues. Written as DNA, the CDR3 is TGTGCCAGCAGCTTGGCGACAACAGATACGCAGTATTTT. It codes for CASSLATTDTQYF.

The V gene is TRBV19, the J gene TRBJ1-5; perhaps TRBD1 as D (5 bases). The V gene lost 7 bases and the J gene lost 0 bases, with 10 bases spanning the gap. CDR1 LNHDA and CDR2 SQIVND come from the germline V gene (reference sequence). The length of the CDR3 is 14 residues. CDR3 sequence reads: CASKSRDSNQPQHF. The CDR3, as DNA: TGTGCCAGTAAATCCAGGGATAGCAATCAGCCCCAGCATTTT. The full variable domain, rest sourced from reference TRBV19 and TRBJ1-5, is DGGITQSPKYLFRKEGQNVTLSCEQNLNHDAMYWYRQDPGQGLRLIYYSQIVNDFQKGDIAEGYSVSREKKESFPLTVTSAQKNPTAFYLCASKSRDSNQPQHFGDGTRLSIL.

V is TRBV12-5 and J is TRBJ1-5; 7 nucleotides agree with TRBD1. The CDR3 sequence is 17 residues long. From germline, CDR1 is LGHNT and CDR2 FRNRAP. The J segment lost 0 bases and the V segment lost 9 bases, leaving 14 bases of the junction unmatched. The DNA for the CDR3 is TGTGCTAGCCGTATGACAGGGAAGGTTGATAGCAATCAGCCCCAGCATTTT. Amino acid sequence: CASRMTGKVDSNQPQHF.

The chain links TRBV7-8 to TRBJ2-3, with D perhaps matching TRBD2 (6 bases). The V and J ends lost 1 base and 3 bases respectively, with 14 bases between them. The CDR3 totals 16 residues. Per germline, CDR1 SGHVS and CDR2 FQNEAQ. In nucleotides, the CDR3 is TGTGCCAGCAGCTTAGGATCACTAGCCGGGACAGATACGCAGTATTTT. Encoded protein: CASSLGSLAGTDTQYF.

The chain employs TRBV5-1 and TRBJ2-7; D is perhaps TRBD1 (5 bases). The CDR3 is made up of 13 amino acids. The ends were cut back, 4 bases at V and 1 base at J, with 9 bases in the middle. Per the germline V gene, CDR1 is SGHRS and CDR2 is YFSETQ. CDR3 protein: CASSPQGSYEQYF. Here the CDR3 DNA reads TGCGCCAGCAGCCCCCAGGGATCCTACGAGCAGTACTTC.

This chain links TRBV5-1 with TRBJ2-7; D may be TRBD1 (5 bases). Per the germline V gene, CDR1 is SGHRS and CDR2 is YFSETQ. V was pared by 1 base and J by 5 bases, with 10 bases between. This CDR3 contains 13 residues. In DNA, the CDR3 is TGCGCCAGCAGCTTGTTTGACAGTAACGAGCAGTACTTC. Its translation is CASSLFDSNEQYF.

This rearrangement joins TRBV6-4 to TRBJ2-2, with 8 bases identical to TRBD1. Germline CDR1 reads MRHNA; CDR2 reads SNTAGT. The V and J ends lost 4 bases and 6 bases, in that order; junction bases with no gene match: 10. The CDR3 is 16 amino acids. The CDR3 sequence is CASSVAGTGDPGELFF. CDR3 DNA: TGTGCCAGCAGTGTTGCTGGGACAGGAGATCCCGGGGAGCTGTTTTTT.

CDR3 bases: TGTGCCAGCAGTTCCACAGGGGGTTTTAACTATGGCTACACCTTC. It encodes CASSSTGGFNYGYTF. This rearrangement joins TRBV27 to TRBJ1-2; 8 bases line up with TRBD1. J gave up 1 base and V 4 bases, and 5 bases lay outside the gene matches. This CDR3 comprises 15 residues. Germline loops: CDR1 MNHEY, CDR2 SMNVEV (reference sequence).

Note on this clone: A junction end diverges from the germline sequence, so it may reflect a read error. The chain's CDR3 is CSSRYLPRGGLNEQFF. CDR3 in DNA: TGTTCCAGCAGGTACCTTCCTCGCGGGGGGCTCAATGAGCAGTTCTTC. This rearrangement joins TRBV7-9 to TRBJ2-1; 8 nucleotides match TRBD2. Germline-derived CDR1 and CDR2 are SEHNR and FQNEAQ (reference sequence). This CDR3 has 16 amino acids.

The chain joins TRBV6-6 to TRBJ2-2; D is uncertain. The germline CDR1 and CDR2 sequences are MNHNY and SVGAGI (reference sequence). V was trimmed by 6 bases and J by 2 bases, leaving 10 bases between them. This CDR3 is built from 14 residues. The DNA for the CDR3 is TGTGCCAGCAGACTGAGCCTTAACACCGGGGAGCTGTTTTTT. Translation gives CASRLSLNTGELFF.

This clone was detected a few times. V usage is TRBV15 and J usage is TRBJ2-2; TRBD1 matches at 9 bases. The CDR3 has 15 amino acids. In germline, CDR1 is LNHNV, CDR2 YYDKDF (reference sequence). The J segment lost 6 bases and the V segment lost 5 bases, leaving 7 bases of the junction unmatched. Here the CDR3 reads CATSRDRVKAGELFF. CDR3 bases: TGTGCCACCAGCCGGGACAGGGTTAAGGCCGGGGAGCTGTTTTTT.

The sample holds one count of this clone. The chain employs TRBV9 and TRBJ1-1; D might be TRBD1 (5 bases). Germline-derived CDR1 and CDR2 are SGDLS and YYNGEE. The V end was cut by 0 bases, the J end by 5 bases, with 14 bases between. The CDR3 loop spans 15 amino acids. DNA for the CDR3: TGTGCCAGCAGCGTAGACGTCAGGGTAGGAACTGAAGCTTTCTTT. It is translated as CASSVDVRVGTEAFF.

The chain has TRBV5-1 and TRBJ2-7; 9 bases line up with TRBD1. The CDR3 length is 13 residues. Trimming took 4 bases from V and 5 from J; bases not matched to a gene: 4. Germline values: CDR1 SGHRS, CDR2 YFSETQ. CDR3 sequence (DNA): TGCGCCAGCAGCCGGGACAGGGCCCACGAGCAGTACTTC. Protein: CASSRDRAHEQYF.

On this clone itself: Other DNA sequences within the sample encode an identical CDR3. This rearrangement joins TRBV7-9 to TRBJ1-6; D is unclear. Per germline, CDR1 SEHNR and CDR2 FQNEAQ (reference sequence). V was cut by 1 base and J by 0 bases, with 4 bases left in between. This CDR3 contains 15 residues. This chain's CDR3 is CASSLGSSYNSPLHF. DNA of the CDR3: TGTGCCAGCAGCTTAGGTAGCTCCTATAATTCACCCCTCCACTTT.

V and J are TRBV21-1 and TRBJ1-1; the D call in the table, TRBD1, was not verified against the DNA. TRBV21-1 is flagged as a pseudogene. The CDR3 is 15 residues long. The CDR3 DNA follows: TGTGCCAGCAGCAAAGTGACAGGGGGCAGCACTGAAGCTTTCTTT. It yields the protein CASSKVTGGSTEAFF.

In regard to this clone: Other nucleotide sequences in the sample specify the same CDR3. The V gene is TRBV5-1, the J gene TRBJ1-1; D may be TRBD1 (6 bases). V dropped 0 bases and J dropped 1 base, with 16 bases sitting between them. Germline CDR1 and CDR2: SGHRS and YFSETQ. CDR3 length: 17 amino acids. In DNA, the CDR3 is TGCGCCAGCAGCTTGGACCTCACAGGGTCGGGGAACACTGAAGCTTTCTTT. It codes for CASSLDLTGSGNTEAFF. Full variable domain (missing parts from reference TRBV5-1 and TRBJ1-1): KAGVTQTPRYLIKTRGQQVTLSCSPISGHRSVSWYQQTPGQGLQFLFEYFSETQRNKGNFPGRFSGRQFSNSRSEMNVSTLELGDSALYLCASSLDLTGSGNTEAFFGQGTRLTVV.

This chain connects TRBV11-2 to TRBJ1-3; D call uncertain. From germline, CDR1 is SGHAT and CDR2 FQNNGV. V gave up 3 bases and J gave up 0 bases, with 6 bases separating them. CDR3 size: 14 residues. The CDR3, as DNA: TGTGCCAGCAGCTTGGGGAGCTCTGGAAACACCATATATTTT. Its protein product is CASSLGSSGNTIYF.